This T cell receptor beta chain derives from a study of blood T cell repertoires in COVID-19. In the study overall: Samples of COVID-19 (acute and convalescent) were obtained from the United States, Italy and Spain.

This CDR3 contains 14 residues. Trimming stripped 1 base from V and 7 bases from J, with 12 bases between. Germline loops: CDR1 MNHEY, CDR2 SMNVEV (reference sequence). Methods used by the authors: Nucleated cell number was recorded as an estimate derived from reference gene primer amplification. Method: immunoSEQ multiplex PCR; TCRdb's copy keeps in-frame clones and lacks some. From that table come the V and J calls and clone size; the DNA was used to work out D and trimming. The profile shows roughly 150,000 clones, over 70% of them singletons. Adults between about 18 and 95 years of age took part from 24 US areas. Researchers sorted participants into cohorts using their self-reported clinical history.

This receptor was taken from a woman aged 60-70 years who had recovered from COVID-19. Sequenced material: PBMCs or T cells enriched from blood (not recorded which). The V call is TRBV27, the J call TRBJ2-3; tentatively, D is TRBD1 (6 bases). CDR3 sequence: CASSLWGLGNTQYF. The CDR3 coding sequence is TGTGCCAGCAGTTTATGGGGGCTGGGCAATACGCAGTATTTT.